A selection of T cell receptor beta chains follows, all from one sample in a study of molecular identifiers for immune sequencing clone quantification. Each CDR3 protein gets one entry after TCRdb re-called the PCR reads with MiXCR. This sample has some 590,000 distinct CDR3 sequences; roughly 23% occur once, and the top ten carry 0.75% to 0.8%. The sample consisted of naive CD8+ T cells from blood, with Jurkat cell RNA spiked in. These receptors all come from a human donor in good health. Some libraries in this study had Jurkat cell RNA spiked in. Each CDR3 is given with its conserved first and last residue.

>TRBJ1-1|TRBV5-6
CASRIQGSGTEAFF
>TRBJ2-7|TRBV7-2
CASSDSGYHYEQYF
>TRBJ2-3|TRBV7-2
CASSPMKGIGTDTQYF
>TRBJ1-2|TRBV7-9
CASSLEELGYTF
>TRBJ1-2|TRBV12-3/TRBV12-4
CASSLGRSYGYTF
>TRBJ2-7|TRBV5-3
CASSPGLGGSSYEQYF
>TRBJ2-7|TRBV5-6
CASSFGWVLTDQVNEQYF
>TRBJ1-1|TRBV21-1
CASLSLAEAFF
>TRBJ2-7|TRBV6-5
CASSFRTGFYEQYF
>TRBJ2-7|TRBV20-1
CSAAHITYEQYF
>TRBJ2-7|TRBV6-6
CASSYGGRHEQYF
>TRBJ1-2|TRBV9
CASSSQGNYGYTF
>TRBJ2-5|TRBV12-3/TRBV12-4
CASSLTLEGAMETQYF
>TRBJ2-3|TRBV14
CASSQDSVLAGDTQYF
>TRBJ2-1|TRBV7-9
CASSPPGNEQFF
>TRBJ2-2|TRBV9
CASRGNTGELFF
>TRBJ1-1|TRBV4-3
CATTAGSEAFF
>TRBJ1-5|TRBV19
CASSDGNQPQHF
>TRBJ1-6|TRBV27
CASSKTGLAYNSPLHF
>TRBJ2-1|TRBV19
CASSRTCGADNEQFF
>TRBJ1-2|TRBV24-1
CATSAGEGQAYGYTF
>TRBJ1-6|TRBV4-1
CASSQPRPGASIVQAYNSPLHF
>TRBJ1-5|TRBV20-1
CSARGLGTASNQPQHF
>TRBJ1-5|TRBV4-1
CASSQEGEAGWPQHF
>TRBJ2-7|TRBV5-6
CASSLGSGAHPYEQYF
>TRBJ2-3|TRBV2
CASSDRIPATDTQYF
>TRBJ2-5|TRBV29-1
CSVEGVGRQETQYF
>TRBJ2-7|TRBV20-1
CSAQSRDRGYEQYF
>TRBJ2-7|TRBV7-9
CASSSLTYEQYF
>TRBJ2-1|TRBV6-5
CASSLDRWDNDEQFF
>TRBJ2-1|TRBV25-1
CASSPPGLGAYNEQFF
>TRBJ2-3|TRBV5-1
CASSSRGLAGVTDTQYF
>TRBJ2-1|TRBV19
CASSMLAGGGNEQFF
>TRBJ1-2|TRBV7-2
CASSLVGQGYGYTF
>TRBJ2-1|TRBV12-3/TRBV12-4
CASSLGGDRADYNEQFF
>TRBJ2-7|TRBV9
CASSGTGTIFHEQYF
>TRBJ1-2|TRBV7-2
CASSLAFFQGEGYGYTF
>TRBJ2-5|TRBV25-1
CASSEFSQETQYF